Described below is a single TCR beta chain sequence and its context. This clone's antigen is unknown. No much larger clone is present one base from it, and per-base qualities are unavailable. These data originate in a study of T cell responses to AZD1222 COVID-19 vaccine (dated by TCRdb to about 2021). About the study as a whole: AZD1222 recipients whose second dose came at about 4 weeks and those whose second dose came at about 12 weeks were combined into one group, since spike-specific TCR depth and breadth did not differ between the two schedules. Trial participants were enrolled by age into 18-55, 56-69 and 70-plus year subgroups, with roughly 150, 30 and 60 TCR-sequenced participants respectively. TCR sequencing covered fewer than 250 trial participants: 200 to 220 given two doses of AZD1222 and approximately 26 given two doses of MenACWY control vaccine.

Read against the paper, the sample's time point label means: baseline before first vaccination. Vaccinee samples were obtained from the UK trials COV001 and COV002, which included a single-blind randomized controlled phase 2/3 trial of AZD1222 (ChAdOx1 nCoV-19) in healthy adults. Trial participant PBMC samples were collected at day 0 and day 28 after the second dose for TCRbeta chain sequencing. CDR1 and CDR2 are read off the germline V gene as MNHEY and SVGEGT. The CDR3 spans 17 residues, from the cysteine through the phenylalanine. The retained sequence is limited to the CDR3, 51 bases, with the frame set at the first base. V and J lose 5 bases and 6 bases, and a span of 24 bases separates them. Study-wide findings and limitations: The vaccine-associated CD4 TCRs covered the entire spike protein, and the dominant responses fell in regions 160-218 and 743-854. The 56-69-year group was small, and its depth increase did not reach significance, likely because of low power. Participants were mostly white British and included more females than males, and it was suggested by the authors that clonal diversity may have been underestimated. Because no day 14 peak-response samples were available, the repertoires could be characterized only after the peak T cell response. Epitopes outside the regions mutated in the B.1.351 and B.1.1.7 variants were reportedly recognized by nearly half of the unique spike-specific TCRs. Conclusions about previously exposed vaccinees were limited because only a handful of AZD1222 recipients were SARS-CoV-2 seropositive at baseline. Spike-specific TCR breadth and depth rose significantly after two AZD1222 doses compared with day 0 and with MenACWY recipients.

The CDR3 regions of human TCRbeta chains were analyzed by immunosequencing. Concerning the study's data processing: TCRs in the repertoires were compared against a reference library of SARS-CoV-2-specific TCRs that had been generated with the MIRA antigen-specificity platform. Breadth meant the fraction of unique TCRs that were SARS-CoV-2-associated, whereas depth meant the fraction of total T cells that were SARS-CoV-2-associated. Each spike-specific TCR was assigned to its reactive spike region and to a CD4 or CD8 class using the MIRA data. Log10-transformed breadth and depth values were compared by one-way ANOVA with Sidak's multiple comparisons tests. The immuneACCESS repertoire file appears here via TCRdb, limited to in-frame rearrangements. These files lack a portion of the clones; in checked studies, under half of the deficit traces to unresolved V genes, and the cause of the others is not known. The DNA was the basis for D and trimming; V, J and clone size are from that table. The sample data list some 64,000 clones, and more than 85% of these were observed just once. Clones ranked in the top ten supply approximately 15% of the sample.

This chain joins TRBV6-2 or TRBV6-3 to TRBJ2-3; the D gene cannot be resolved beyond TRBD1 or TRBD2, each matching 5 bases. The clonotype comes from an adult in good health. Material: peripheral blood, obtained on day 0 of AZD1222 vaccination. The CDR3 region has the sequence CASSRRPGTLPGDTQYF. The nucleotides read TGTGCCAGCAGTCGCCGTCCCGGGACCCTCCCGGGGGATACGCAGTATTTT.